The sequence of this TCR beta chain was determined in a study of OX40 agonist ivuxolimab in advanced cancers. Notes on the research overall: Ivuxolimab, which targeted the costimulatory receptor OX40 (CD134), was an agonistic, fully human IgG2 monoclonal antibody. Intravenous ivuxolimab was administered to patients every 2 weeks at six dose levels: 0.01, 0.1, 0.3, 1.5, 3 and 10 mg/kg. Of the approximately 54 patients in dose escalation, around 19 had hepatocellular carcinoma, about 15 had melanoma, 9 had renal cell carcinoma and 9 had head and neck cancer. In the dose-escalation cohort, roughly four fifths of patients were male, and the mean age was around 60 years, with a range of about 23 to 85. Prior anti-PD-1, anti-PD-L1 or anti-CTLA-4 therapy was permitted, and roughly two fifths of dose-escalation patients had received checkpoint inhibitors. Partial responses occurred in three dose-escalation patients, of whom one had hepatocellular carcinoma and two had cutaneous melanoma. The point of sequencing TCRbeta in the periphery was to test whether ivuxolimab changed TCR sequence diversity and drove clonal T-cell expansion. The monotherapy dose-escalation portion (N of about 52 patients) of the phase I ivuxolimab trial is reported in the paper.

Patients with autoimmune disease history or receiving systemic immunosuppression were excluded from the trial. In every dose cohort, peripheral blood was drawn for TCR sequencing at baseline, cycle 4 day 1, and cycle 7 day 1. The samples were drawn from a first-in-human, open-label, multicenter phase I dose-escalation trial of ivuxolimab. Adults with locally advanced or metastatic melanoma, renal cell, hepatocellular, or head and neck squamous cell carcinoma were enrolled in the trial. Before TCR sequencing, CD4+ and CD8+ T cells were separately sorted from peripheral blood. The study at large found these results: The antigen specificity of the peripheral T cells that underwent clonal expansion was not determined. In the 0.1-3.0 mg/kg groups, partial responders had among the lowest normalized peripheral clonal expansion, particularly in CD8+ T cells. After ivuxolimab, expanded clones were on average more numerous among CD8+ T cells than among CD4+ T cells. Low levels of normalized T-cell clonal expansion were also seen in some nonresponding patients. Clonal expansion of both CD4+ and CD8+ blood T cells was observed from baseline to week 6 at doses 0.1 to 3.0 mg/kg.

Concerning this clone: Its antigen specificity is not known. Per-base qualities were not stored, and no clone one base away is much larger.

Including cysteine and phenylalanine, the CDR3 has 15 amino acids. Kept here is only the CDR3 DNA, which spans 45 bases and is read in frame from base 1. CDR1 SGHVS and CDR2 FQNEAQ are derived from the germline V gene. Relative to germline, V is 8 bases shorter and J is 5 bases shorter, with 19 bases between their ends. For sequencing of the TCRbeta CDR3 region, genomic DNA was extracted from the sorted cells. TCRbeta CDR3 regions were sequenced using the immunoSEQ Assay. Here the immuneACCESS table is served through TCRdb, limited to in-frame sequences with V and J called. Missing clones are a known gap in these copies; in checked studies unresolved V genes cover under half, and the rest lacks a known reason. The sample table records tens of thousands of clones; about 82% of these occur just once. 2.6% of the sample is taken by the ten largest.

The specimen was CD4+ or CD8+ T cells sorted from blood, collected in a trial of the OX40 agonist ivuxolimab. The source of this sequence is an adult with an advanced solid tumor such as melanoma, head and neck, liver or kidney cancer. The sequence is built from TRBV7-8 and TRBJ2-1; a weak D assignment points to TRBD2 (7 bases agree). The CDR3 here reads CASRKGRGADNEQFF. The nucleotide sequence reads TGTGCCAGCCGGAAAGGGAGGGGGGCTGACAATGAGCAGTTCTTC.